The 5 T cell receptor beta chains in this list originate from one sample, sequenced in a study of T cells in Graves' hyperthyroidism and ophthalmopathy. TCR beta CDR3 regions were amplified from RNA transcripts. During a first-round RT-PCR of the TCR CDR3, the HTBI primer set was used. One entry per CDR3 protein, called by TCRdb with MiXCR from the multiplex PCR reads. The sample holds around 350,000 distinct CDR3 sequences, about a sixth seen once. Sequenced input: blood. The receptors were gathered from a woman aged 18-35 years with Graves' hyperthyroidism that later progressed to Graves' ophthalmopathy.

Notes on this clonotype: The germline gene is not matched at one end of the junction; a read error may be the cause. The chain uses TRBV28 and TRBJ1-1; D gene uncertain. CDR3 length: 12 amino acids. The germline V gene has CDR1 MDHEN and CDR2 SYDVKM. The CDR3 sequence: CASMDLNTEAFF. The CDR3 nucleotides are TGTGCCAGCATGGACCTGAACACCGAAGCTTTCTTT.

The sample holds many counts of this clonotype. The CDR3 loop reads CASSLSGTGLTEAFF. The CDR3, as DNA: TGCGCCAGCAGCTTATCCGGGACGGGACTCACTGAAGCTTTCTTT. The chain combines TRBV5-1 with TRBJ1-1, with D possibly being TRBD1 (5 bases). Germline CDR1 SGHRS, CDR2 YFSETQ. Between the trimmed V and J ends, which lost 2 bases and 4 bases, there was a span of 15 bases. The CDR3 has 15 residues.

This clonotype showed up just a few times. The chain uses TRBV7-2 and TRBJ2-7, with D perhaps TRBD1 (6 bases). Between the trimmed V and J ends, which lost 1 base and 3 bases, there was a span of 16 bases. The CDR3 has 16 residues. Germline V gene lookup returns CDR1 SGHTA and CDR2 FQGNSA. The CDR3 here is CASSLVEGRGRYEQYF. The CDR3 DNA follows: TGTGCCAGCAGCTTAGTTGAGGGCAGGGGCCGCTACGAGCAGTACTTC.

This clonotype was counted at least ten times. The chain is built from TRBV2 and TRBJ1-4; no firm D call. Germline CDR1 reads SNHLY; CDR2 reads FYNNEI. The CDR3 extends over 13 amino acids. With 2 bases removed from V and 8 bases from J, the gap between germline ends came to 9 bases. The CDR3 DNA reads as TGTGCCAGCAGTGAAAGGCACGGAGAAAAACTGTTTTTT. This codes for CASSERHGEKLFF.

This chain uses TRBV7-9 with TRBJ1-3, with D possibly TRBD1 on 5 matching bases. Per germline, CDR1 SEHNR and CDR2 FQNEAQ (reference sequence). The V and J ends lost 4 bases and 0 bases respectively, with 7 bases between them. This CDR3 spans 14 amino acids. CDR3 DNA: TGTGCCAGCAGCTCAGGGTACTCTGGAAACACCATATATTTT. Its protein product is CASSSGYSGNTIYF. Variable domain in full (rest from reference TRBV7-9 and TRBJ1-3): DTGVSQNPRHKITKRGQNVTFRCDPISEHNRLYWYRQTLGQGPEFLTYFQNEAQLEKSRLLSDRFSAERPKGSFSTLEIQRTEQGDSAMYLCASSSGYSGNTIYFGEGSWLTVV.